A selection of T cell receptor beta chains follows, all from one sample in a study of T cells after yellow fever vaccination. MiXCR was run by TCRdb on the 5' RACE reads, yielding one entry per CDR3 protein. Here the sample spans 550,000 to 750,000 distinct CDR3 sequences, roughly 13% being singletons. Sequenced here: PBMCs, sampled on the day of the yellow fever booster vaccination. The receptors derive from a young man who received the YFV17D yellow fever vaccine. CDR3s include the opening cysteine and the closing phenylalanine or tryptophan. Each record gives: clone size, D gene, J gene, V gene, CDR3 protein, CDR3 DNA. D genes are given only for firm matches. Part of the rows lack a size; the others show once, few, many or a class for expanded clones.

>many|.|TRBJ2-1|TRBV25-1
CASSEWDAYNEQFF
TGTGCCAGCAGTGAATGGGACGCCTACAATGAGCAGTTCTTC
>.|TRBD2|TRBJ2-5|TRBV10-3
CAITASGRAETQYF
TGTGCCATCACTGCTAGCGGGAGGGCAGAGACCCAGTACTTC
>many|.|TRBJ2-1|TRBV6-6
CASCGTNEQFF
TGTGCCAGCTGCGGGACAAATGAGCAGTTCTTC
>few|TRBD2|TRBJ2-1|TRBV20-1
CSAPDLAGAAEQFF
TGCAGTGCTCCAGACCTAGCGGGAGCAGCTGAGCAGTTCTTC
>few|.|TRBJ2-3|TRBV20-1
CSARVGAGQRAVADTQYF
TGCAGTGCTAGAGTCGGGGCCGGACAAAGGGCGGTGGCAGATACGCAGTATTTT
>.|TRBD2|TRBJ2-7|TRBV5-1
CASSLGLADAYEQYF
TGCGCCAGCAGCTTGGGTCTAGCGGATGCCTACGAGCAGTACTTC
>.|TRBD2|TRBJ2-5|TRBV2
CASSTIGGGETQYF
TGTGCCAGCAGTACCATTGGGGGGGGTGAGACCCAGTACTTC
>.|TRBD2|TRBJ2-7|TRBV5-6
CASSSGGTHEQYF
TGTGCCAGCAGCTCGGGGGGGACACACGAGCAGTACTTC
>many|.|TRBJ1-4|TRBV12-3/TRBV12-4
CASSPGGGGGNEKLFF
TGTGCCAGCAGCCCTGGCGGGGGAGGCGGTAATGAAAAACTGTTTTTT
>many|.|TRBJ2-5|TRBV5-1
CASSLEGLETQYF
TGCGCCAGCAGCTTGGAGGGGCTAGAGACCCAGTACTTC
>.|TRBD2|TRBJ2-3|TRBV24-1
CATSGGGLANEDTQYF
TGTGCCACCAGTGGGGGGGGACTAGCGAACGAAGATACGCAGTATTTT
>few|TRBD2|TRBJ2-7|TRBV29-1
CSVVGGRATYEQYF
TGCAGCGTTGTAGGTGGGAGGGCCACCTACGAGCAGTACTTC
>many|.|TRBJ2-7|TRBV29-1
CSVVGRGNEQYF
TGCAGCGTTGTCGGCAGGGGCAACGAGCAGTACTTC
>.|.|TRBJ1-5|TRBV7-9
CASSPGAGAQPQHF
TGTGCCAGCAGCCCCGGGGCAGGGGCCCAGCCCCAGCATTTT
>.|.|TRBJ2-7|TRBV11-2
CASSRASFYEQYF
TGTGCCAGCAGCCGAGCCTCCTTCTACGAGCAGTACTTC
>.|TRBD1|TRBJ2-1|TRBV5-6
CASSFPNILTGTNEQFF
TGTGCCAGCAGCTTTCCAAATATTTTGACAGGGACCAATGAGCAGTTCTTC
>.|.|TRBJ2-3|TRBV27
CASTTAGYTDTQYF
TGTGCCAGCACGACAGCCGGATACACAGATACGCAGTATTTT
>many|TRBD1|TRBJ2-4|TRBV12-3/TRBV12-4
CASSFRGQGASKNIQYF
TGTGCCAGCAGTTTTCGGGGACAGGGGGCTTCCAAAAACATTCAGTACTTC
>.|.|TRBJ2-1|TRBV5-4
CASSPGPPGEQFF
TGTGCCAGCAGCCCGGGGCCCCCGGGTGAGCAGTTCTTC
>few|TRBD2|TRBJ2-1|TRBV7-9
CASSPYLAGDEQFF
TGTGCCAGCAGCCCCTACCTAGCGGGAGATGAGCAGTTCTTC
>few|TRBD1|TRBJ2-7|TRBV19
CASSGAGGGYEQYF
TGTGCCAGTAGTGGGGCAGGGGGCGGCTACGAGCAGTACTTC
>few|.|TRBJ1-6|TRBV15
CATSRETGSLSSPLHF
TGTGCCACCAGCAGAGAAACAGGGTCCTTAAGTTCACCCCTCCACTTT
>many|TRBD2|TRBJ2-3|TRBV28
CASSWTSGTSTDTQYF
TGTGCCAGCAGTTGGACTAGCGGGACCAGCACAGATACGCAGTATTTT
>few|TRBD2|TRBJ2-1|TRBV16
CASSHPGLASNEQFF
TGTGCCAGCAGCCATCCGGGACTAGCTTCTAATGAGCAGTTCTTC
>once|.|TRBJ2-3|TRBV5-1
CASSLARRLDTQYF
TGCGCCAGCAGCTTGGCTCGGCGGCTTGATACGCAGTATTTT
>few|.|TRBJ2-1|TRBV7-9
CASSLGAGQPYNEQFF
TGTGCCAGCAGCTTAGGGGCGGGACAGCCGTACAATGAGCAGTTCTTC
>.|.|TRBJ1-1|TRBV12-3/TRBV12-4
CASRGGQMNTEAFF
TGTGCCAGCAGAGGAGGACAGATGAACACTGAAGCTTTCTTT
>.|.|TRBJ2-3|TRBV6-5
CASSKGGDTQYF
TGTGCCAGCAGTAAGGGTGGAGATACGCAGTATTTT
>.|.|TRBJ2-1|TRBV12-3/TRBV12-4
CASSSWGSYNEQFF
TGTGCCAGCAGTTCGTGGGGCTCCTACAATGAGCAGTTCTTC
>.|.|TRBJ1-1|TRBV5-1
CASSPAPGPPRGAFF
TGCGCCAGCAGCCCAGCACCCGGGCCCCCCCGGGGAGCTTTCTTT
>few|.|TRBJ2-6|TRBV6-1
CASFSFGTSGANVLTF
TGTGCCAGCTTTTCTTTCGGGACCTCTGGGGCCAACGTCCTGACTTTC
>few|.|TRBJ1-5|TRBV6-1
CASSEEGSGYQPQHF
TGTGCCAGCAGTGAAGAAGGGTCAGGCTACCAGCCCCAGCATTTT
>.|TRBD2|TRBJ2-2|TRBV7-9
CASSFGTSGANTGELFF
TGTGCCAGCAGCTTCGGGACTAGCGGAGCGAACACCGGGGAGCTGTTTTTT
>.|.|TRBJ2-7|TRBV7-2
CASSPQVSGSYEQYF
TGTGCCAGCAGCCCCCAGGTTAGCGGCTCCTACGAGCAGTACTTC
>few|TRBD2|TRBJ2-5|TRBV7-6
CASSFQTSGQETQYF
TGTGCCAGCAGCTTCCAGACTAGCGGACAAGAGACCCAGTACTTC
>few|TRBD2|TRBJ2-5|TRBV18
CASSPKLLAVTQETQYF
TGTGCCAGCTCACCGAAGTTACTAGCGGTTACCCAAGAGACCCAGTACTTC
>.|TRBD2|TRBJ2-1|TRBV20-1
CSASWLAGGPYNEQFF
TGCAGCGCTAGTTGGCTAGCGGGAGGGCCCTACAATGAGCAGTTCTTC
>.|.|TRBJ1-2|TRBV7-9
CASSQGSPRGYTF
TGTGCCAGCAGCCAGGGGAGCCCGAGGGGCTACACCTTC
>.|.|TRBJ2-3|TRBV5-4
CASSLRTLPSTDTQYF
TGTGCCAGCAGCCTCCGGACTCTTCCTAGCACAGATACGCAGTATTTT
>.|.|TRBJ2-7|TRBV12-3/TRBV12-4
CASSTGTRGHEQYF
TGTGCCAGCAGTACCGGGACAAGGGGACACGAGCAGTACTTC
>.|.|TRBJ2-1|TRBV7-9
CASSLRAGMYNEQFF
TGTGCCAGCAGCTTACGGGCAGGGATGTACAATGAGCAGTTCTTC
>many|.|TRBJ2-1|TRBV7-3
CASSFTGIQHNEQFF
TGTGCCAGCAGCTTTACAGGGATCCAACACAATGAGCAGTTCTTC
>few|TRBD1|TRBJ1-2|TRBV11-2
CASSHGTGWGYTF
TGTGCCAGCAGCCACGGGACAGGATGGGGCTACACCTTC
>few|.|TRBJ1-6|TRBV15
CATSRGYSGTSDSPLHF
TGTGCCACCAGCAGAGGCTACTCCGGGACCTCGGATTCACCCCTCCACTTT
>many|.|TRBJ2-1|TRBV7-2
CASSAADRREFF
TGTGCCAGCAGCGCCGCTGACAGGAGGGAGTTCTTC
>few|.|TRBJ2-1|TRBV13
CASSPRDLSNEQFF
TGTGCCAGCAGCCCCCGGGACCTTTCCAATGAGCAGTTCTTC
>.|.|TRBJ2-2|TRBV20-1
CSARGPLDTGELFF
TGCAGTGCTAGAGGTCCTCTAGACACCGGGGAGCTGTTTTTT
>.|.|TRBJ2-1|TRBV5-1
CASSLERSEQFF
TGCGCCAGCAGCTTGGAAAGGAGTGAGCAGTTCTTC
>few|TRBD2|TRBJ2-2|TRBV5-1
CASSFLNLAGGPSDTGELFF
TGCGCCAGCAGCTTCCTAAACCTAGCGGGAGGGCCGTCGGACACCGGGGAGCTGTTTTTT
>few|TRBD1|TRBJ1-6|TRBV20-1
CSAEGTGYKSPLHF
TGCAGTGCCGAGGGGACAGGATACAAGTCACCCCTCCACTTT
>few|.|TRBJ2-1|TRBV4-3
CASSQAATRGYNEQFF
TGCGCCAGCAGCCAAGCGGCGACTAGGGGCTACAATGAGCAGTTCTTC
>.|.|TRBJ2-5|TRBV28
CASTSRKDEETQYF
TGTGCCAGCACCAGTAGGAAGGATGAGGAGACCCAGTACTTC
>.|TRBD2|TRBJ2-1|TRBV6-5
CASSYGSSGLEQFF
TGTGCCAGCAGTTACGGGTCTAGCGGTCTTGAGCAGTTCTTC
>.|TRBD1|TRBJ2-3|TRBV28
CASSPPQGSTDTQYF
TGTGCCAGCAGTCCCCCACAGGGGAGCACAGATACGCAGTATTTT